Shown below are 6 T cell receptor beta chains from a single sample sequenced in a study of regulatory T cells in long-lasting Graves disease. The authors built TCR beta libraries using iRepertoire HTBI primers and Arm-PCR of CDR3 regions. TCRdb reanalysed the multiplex PCR reads using MiXCR and keeps one entry per CDR3 protein. The profile shows 530,000 or so distinct CDR3 sequences, less than 15% of them singletons. Regarding time point: newly diagnosed GD, antithyroid drugs for less than 3 months. PBMC-extracted RNA yielded the TCR library. The same specimen was also included in a second study, on T cells in Graves' hyperthyroidism and ophthalmopathy.

Sequencing used peripheral blood mononuclear cells (PBMCs), obtained at new diagnosis, from a patient treated with antithyroid drugs. The receptors shown here come from a man aged 25 to 45 with Graves disease.

This chain connects TRBV7-6 to TRBJ2-3; 7 positions agree with TRBD1. Germline CDR1 SGHVS, CDR2 FNYEAQ. The CDR3 contains 17 residues. V shed 5 bases, J shed 0 bases, and the junction held 11 bases outside the gene matches. The CDR3 DNA sequence: TGTGCCAGCAGCGCTCAACCGGGACAGAGAAGCACAGATACGCAGTATTTT. The encoded protein is CASSAQPGQRSTDTQYF.

On this clonotype: A read error may explain this, as a much larger clone is one base away. The chain couples TRBV20-1 to TRBJ2-7, with a weak D call TRBD2 (5 bases). The CDR3 loop spans 16 amino acids. The germline V gene encodes CDR1 DFQATT and CDR2 SNEGSKA (reference sequence). The CDR3 DNA is TGCAGTGCTAGAGATCTTAGCGACTTTAGCTCCTGCGAGCAGTACTTC. Translated: CSARDLSDFSSCEQYF.

This sequence joins TRBV5-1 and TRBJ1-1; D not certain. The V gene lost 4 bases and the J gene lost 2 bases, with 15 bases spanning the gap. Germline lookup yields CDR1 SGHRS and CDR2 YFSETQ. The CDR3 spans 15 residues. In DNA form, the CDR3 reads TGCGCCAGCAGCCCCTTCCAGGCAGCTAACACTGAAGCTTTCTTT. As protein: CASSPFQAANTEAFF.

Notes on this clonotype: A single base separates this from a much larger clone, so it may be a read error. The V and J genes are TRBV20-1 and TRBJ2-3, with 9 bases that match TRBD2. The assigned J gene may be wrong: the sequence end matches TRBJ2-1 better. Germline lookup yields CDR1 DFQATT and CDR2 SNEGSKA (reference sequence). The CDR3 has 18 residues. Here the CDR3 DNA reads TGCAGTGCTAGAGATGTCGGTAGCGGGAGTTTCGGGGCCGATGAGCAGTTCTTC. It is translated as CSARDVGSGSFGADEQFF.

This clonotype was detected ten times or more. V is TRBV20-1 and J is TRBJ2-1; no clear D gene. The CDR3 runs 13 residues. V lost 5 bases and J 3 bases, leaving 11 bases between the germline ends. Germline values: CDR1 DFQATT, CDR2 SNEGSKA (reference sequence). The CDR3 reads CSAPRFLYNEQFF. In DNA, the CDR3 is TGCAGTGCTCCTCGATTCCTCTACAATGAGCAGTTCTTC.

This chain uses TRBV7-8 with TRBJ2-7, with D possibly being TRBD2 (5 bases). Trimming pared 5 bases from V and 2 bases from J, leaving 13 bases between. The CDR3 length is 14 residues. Germline lookup yields CDR1 SGHVS and CDR2 FQNEAQ. The CDR3 DNA sequence: TGTGCCAGCAGCCAGGACTCGATTACCTACGAGCAGTACTTC. Its protein product is CASSQDSITYEQYF.